This TCR beta chain was sequenced in a study of neurological immune-mediated disorders (dated by TCRdb to about 2019). Describing the broader study: Among the 35 or so multiple sclerosis patients, relapsing-remitting MS was present in roughly 30 and secondary progressive MS was present in 3. The study compared peripheral blood TCR-beta repertoires of HTLV-I-associated myelopathy (HAM/TSP) patients, multiple sclerosis patients and healthy controls using UMI-based sequencing. The 106 TCR-beta libraries covered PBMC samples along with longitudinal samples, technical triplicates, and paired sorted CD4+ and CD8+ T-cell subsets. Of the approximately 66 subjects in the cohort, about 14 were HAM/TSP patients, about 34 were multiple sclerosis patients, and some 20 were healthy controls.

Unsorted PBMC libraries were generated from 2 million PBMCs stored in RNAlater at -80 °C until RNA extraction. Multiple sclerosis patients were enrolled in a US clinical protocol evaluating disease progression by magnetic resonance imaging. Peripheral blood was subjected to Ficoll-Hypaque density gradient centrifugation to isolate PBMCs, which were then cryopreserved in liquid nitrogen. In its sample, this clonotype was seen many times. Its specific antigen is unknown. One base away there is no much larger clone; base qualities are not given. cDNA synthesis used template-switch 5'RACE with a primer carrying a 10-nucleotide random unique molecular identifier tagging each TCR transcript. Every sequencing run yielded over 190 million TCR-beta sequences covering 15-18 subjects. Total RNA was extracted with the RNeasy kit. The KAPA Real-time Library Amplification kit was used to amplify TCR-beta VDJ regions with primers for the TCR constant region and the 5'RACE anchor. Sample indexes and Illumina adaptors were added in a first PCR, and a second PCR then increased library yield. The roughly 650 bp TCR product was size-selected on a 2% E-gel SizeSelection system after Ampure bead purification. Before pooling, library quality was checked on a Bioanalyzer, concentration was measured with Qubit, and libraries were quantified with the Kapa Library Quantification kit. An Illumina HiSeq 2500 sequenced the libraries paired-end 2 x 150 bp. To increase sequence diversity, roughly 24-31% phiX was spiked into each library pool. The study's processing was this. The UMI-based MiGEC pipeline processed quality-filtered reads and removed over 75% of raw TCR sequences during error correction. VDJ genes were aligned to IMGT germline references, and each clonotype was defined by a unique CDR3 amino acid sequence together with V-J genes. Clonal expansion, Shannon diversity, and CDR3 relatedness (CalcPairwiseDistances, ClusterSamples) were evaluated with VDJtools, and phylogenetic trees were built with CLCbio workbench. Expanded clones were defined as having at least 8 unique UMIs, based on coefficient-of-variation modelling across technical triplicates. Starting from the raw public reads, TCRdb applied fastp trimming at Q25, assembled clones with MiXCR and retained in-frame beta chains. CDR3 protein duplicates are merged, each entry listing the most common genes and DNA. It is TCRdb's table, rather than the study itself, that gives the V and J calls and clone size. The sample table holds about 62,000 distinct CDR3 sequences, of which 3.5% to 4.5% were seen once. Of the sample, less than 2.5% falls within the top ten clones.

Measured from the cysteine to the phenylalanine, the CDR3 is 16 residues long. The only DNA kept is the CDR3, 48 bases in frame from the first base. The CDR1 and CDR2 encoded by the germline V gene are SGHDT and YYEEEE. The germline ends are 13 bases apart after V is trimmed by 6 bases and J by 0 bases. General conclusions and limits of the study: No identical CDR3 amino acid sequences were found to be shared among expanded clones across subjects, suggesting that TCR-beta repertoires were private in all groups. In phylogenetic analysis, the repertoires of 18 of 34 MS patients grouped into a cluster of related CDR3 sequences, which suggests a possible signature at the repertoire level. TCR clonal expansion was highest in HAM/TSP patients and lowest in MS patients, with MS patients falling below even healthy controls. The MS cluster showed no association with clinical or MRI features, and the authors stated that larger cohorts are needed.

The material sequenced was PBMCs. This sequence was found in a woman aged 45-59 years with multiple sclerosis. The sequence links TRBV5-6 to TRBJ2-6; TRBD1 could be the D gene, as 5 bases match. The CDR3 in this case is CASNRYTDSGANVLTF. The sequence in DNA is TGTGCCAGCAACAGGTATACAGACTCTGGGGCCAACGTCCTGACTTTC.